This T cell receptor beta chain emerged from a study of radiotherapy plus CTLA-4 blockade in lung cancer (dated by TCRdb to 2017 to 2018). Context from the whole study: Objective responses occurred in roughly a sixth of enrolled patients, and around 29% achieved disease control.

The study evaluated CTLA-4 blockade (ipilimumab) given together with focal radiation therapy in patients who had chemo-refractory metastatic non-small-cell lung cancer. The library was generated by the immunoSEQ multiplex PCR assay. Held by TCRdb, this immuneACCESS table contains in-frame sequences only and omits some clones. Under half of the omission traces to an unresolved V gene where checked; the cause of the rest is unknown. This sample gives 80,000 to 100,000 clones in total; around four fifths of them show up just once. Roughly 3.5% of the sample is held by the ten biggest clonotypes. Overall study results and their limits: After treatment with radiotherapy and ipilimumab, TCR clones that came from tumors expanded in the peripheral blood. Early dynamic changes in blood T cell clones, together with increased serum interferon-beta after radiation, were reported as the strongest predictors of response.

After removal of 0 bases from V and 4 bases from J, the junction retains 2 bases not matched to a gene. The CDR3 starts with the cysteine, ends with the phenylalanine, and has 15 residues. Only the CDR3 portion is preserved as DNA: 45 bases, with reading frame beginning at the first base. For CDR1 and CDR2, the germline V gene (reference sequence) lists SEHNR and FQNEAQ. With respect to this clone: The target of this receptor is not known. No much larger clonotype is one base removed from it; base qualities were not supplied.

The receptor's source is a human donor with non-small cell lung cancer who had a partial response to radiotherapy plus ipilimumab. Sequences were derived from peripheral blood, sampled from a patient treated with radiotherapy plus ipilimumab. The rearranged chain carries TRBV7-9 and TRBJ2-1; 8 central bases correspond to TRBD2. The nucleotide sequence is TGTGCCAGCAGCTTAGCCGGGACTAGGTACAATGAGCAGTTCTTC. Translated, this gives CASSLAGTRYNEQFF.